This entry lists 18 T cell receptor beta chains sequenced from one sample in a study of prognosis after radiotherapy for stage I lung cancer. CDR3 of TCR beta was amplified from genomic DNA via a two-round multiplex PCR. Primers targeting each individual TRBV and TRBJ gene were applied in first-round PCR. TCRdb itself ran the multiplex PCR reads through MiXCR, one entry per CDR3 protein. Of around 21,000 distinct CDR3 sequences in the sample, 40% to 55% were seen once. The material was PBMCs, obtained before or after stereotactic body radiation therapy (not recorded which). Receptors were obtained from a donor older than 45 with non-small cell lung cancer.

This clonotype was seen at least ten times. The chain is built from TRBV5-5 and TRBJ1-1, with a tentative D call TRBD1 (5 bases). Trimming took 4 bases from V and 1 from J, leaving 11 bases between them. This CDR3 region has 14 residues. Germline CDR1 SGHKS, CDR2 YYEKEE (reference sequence). The CDR3 DNA reads as TGTGCCAGCAGCCCCGGGACGGGGAACACTGAAGCTTTCTTT. It yields the protein CASSPGTGNTEAFF.

V usage is TRBV19 and J usage is TRBJ2-2; perhaps TRBD1 as D (7 bases). The germline V and J ends were trimmed by 6 bases and 15 bases, with 23 bases remaining between them. The CDR3 contains 14 residues. The V gene's germline CDR1 is LNHDA and CDR2 SQIVND (reference sequence). CDR3 DNA: TGTGCCAGTAGCCCCGCAGGGGGGTCCGGAGAGATGTTTTTT. This sequence encodes CASSPAGGSGEMFF.

CDR3 coding DNA: TGCGCCAGCAGACAAAATAGCGGGGTCGGGACCGGGGAGCTGTTTTTT. Translated, it gives CASRQNSGVGTGELFF. V usage is TRBV5-1 and J usage is TRBJ2-2; 8 positions match TRBD2. CDR1 and CDR2 (germline): SGHRS, YFSETQ. Losses at the gene ends were 5 bases for V and 5 bases for J; bases not matched to a gene: 11. The CDR3 is made up of 16 amino acids.

There are many counts of this clonotype. The chain couples TRBV6-1 to TRBJ1-1; D uncertain. The CDR3 is made up of 14 amino acids. Germline loops: CDR1 MNHNS, CDR2 SASEGT. V shed 4 bases and J shed 0 bases, with 9 bases lying between them. The CDR3 nucleotides are TGTGCCAGCAGTGTGGGAAATTTGAACACTGAAGCTTTCTTT. Protein sequence: CASSVGNLNTEAFF.

In its sample, this clonotype was seen many times. The chain has TRBV5-1 and TRBJ1-4; 7 nucleotides match TRBD1. The trim removed 3 bases at V and 3 bases at J, leaving 8 bases unmatched. CDR1 and CDR2 (germline): SGHRS, YFSETQ. The CDR3 totals 16 residues. In DNA, the CDR3 is TGCGCCAGCAGCTCCCGCCGGGACAGCTCTAATGAAAAACTGTTTTTT. Translating gives CASSSRRDSSNEKLFF.

The J gene is TRBJ2-3, the V gene TRBV6-2 or TRBV6-3; D may match TRBD1 or TRBD2 (5 bases each). In germline, CDR1 is MNHEY, CDR2 SVGEGT. The CDR3 runs 15 residues. V shed 4 bases and J shed 3 bases, with 14 bases lying between them. The CDR3 here is CASSFDKGSTDTQYF. For the CDR3, the DNA is TGTGCCAGCAGTTTCGACAAGGGGAGTACAGATACGCAGTATTTT.

The chain employs TRBV20-1 and TRBJ2-1; TRBD2 agrees at 13 bases. V gave up 3 bases and J gave up 8 bases; unmatched junction bases: 13. The CDR3 is 17 amino acids. Germline V gene lookup returns CDR1 DFQATT and CDR2 SNEGSKA (reference sequence). Written as DNA, the CDR3 is TGCAGTGCTAGGGGGACTAGCGGGATGGGCCTTTTGGATGAGCAGTTCTTC. Its translation is CSARGTSGMGLLDEQFF.

Points on this clonotype: With a much larger clone just one base away, this may be a read error. V usage is TRBV4-2 and J usage is TRBJ1-3, with a possible D match to TRBD1 (5 bases). Germline lookup yields CDR1 LGHNA and CDR2 YNFKEQ. The CDR3 loop spans 17 amino acids. CDR3: CASSHGGRGTRGSTIYF. DNA of the CDR3: TGTGCCAGCAGCCACGGGGGACGGGGGACGAGAGGAAGCACCATATATTTT.

This rearrangement joins TRBV13 to TRBJ2-7; D tentatively fits TRBD1 or TRBD2 (5 bases each). The germline V gene encodes CDR1 PRHDT and CDR2 FYEKMQ (reference sequence). The germline V and J ends were trimmed by 3 bases and 0 bases, with 15 bases remaining between them. CDR3 length: 16 amino acids. The DNA of the CDR3 is TGTGCCAGCAGCTTTTCGGGACCCTCACTCTCCTACGAGCAGTACTTC. This encodes CASSFSGPSLSYEQYF. Full variable domain (rest looked up from reference TRBV13 and TRBJ2-7): AAGVIQSPRHLIKEKRETATLKCYPIPRHDTVYWYQQGPGQDPQFLISFYEKMQSDKGSIPDRFSAQQFSDYHSELNMSSLELGDSALYFCASSFSGPSLSYEQYFGPGTRLTVT.

This clonotype appeared many times. This rearrangement joins TRBV11-3 to TRBJ2-6; tentatively, D is TRBD2 (6 bases). Germline CDR1 is SGHNT and CDR2 is YENEEA. The CDR3 consists of 17 residues. The V end was cut by 0 bases, the J end by 8 bases, with 17 bases between. CDR3 loop: CASSLDSLAAASNVLTF. CDR3 sequence (DNA): TGTGCCAGCAGCTTAGATTCATTAGCGGCCGCCTCCAACGTCCTGACTTTC.

V gene TRBV6-2 or TRBV6-3 combines with J gene TRBJ2-3; D is uncertain. CDR1 is MNHEY and CDR2 is SVGEGT in the germline V gene. Trimming cost V 7 bases and J 3 bases, with 5 bases left between them. The CDR3 loop spans 11 amino acids. The CDR3, as DNA: TGTGCCAGCACATTGACAGATACGCAGTATTTT. Translated: CASTLTDTQYF.

The count of this clonotype is one. The chain combines TRBV6-1 with TRBJ2-7; 9 nucleotides match TRBD1. After removal of 3 bases from V and 7 bases from J, the junction contained 10 bases not matched to a gene. The CDR3 runs 15 residues. Germline CDR1 and CDR2: MNHNS and SASEGT. CDR3 DNA sequence: TGTGCCAGCAGTGACCTTAGGACAGGGGTCTGGGAGCAGTACTTC. Its translation: CASSDLRTGVWEQYF.

This clonotype has ten or more counts. The V and J genes are TRBV9 and TRBJ1-4; 7 bases match TRBD1. Germline CDR1 and CDR2: SGDLS and YYNGEE. The CDR3 covers 13 residues. V shed 5 bases and J 8 bases; nucleotides not matched to a gene: 6. CDR3 residues: CASSDSTGEKLFF. DNA for the CDR3: TGTGCCAGCAGTGACTCGACAGGGGAAAAACTGTTTTTT.

The V gene is TRBV11-2, the J gene TRBJ2-7, with TRBD1 as a possible D gene (6 bases). Germline-derived CDR1 and CDR2 are SGHAT and FQNNGV. CDR3 length equals 13 residues. Trimming pared 5 bases from V and 3 bases from J, leaving 11 bases between. DNA of the CDR3: TGTGCCAGCAGCGAAATACAGGGCTACGAGCAGTACTTC. Its translation: CASSEIQGYEQYF.

The gene calls are TRBV5-4 and TRBJ2-4; D ambiguous. The CDR3 consists of 11 residues. Germline assignment: CDR1 SGHNT and CDR2 YYREEE (reference sequence). V dropped 3 bases and J dropped 13 bases, with 11 bases sitting between them. The CDR3 region is CASSSGLEQYF. CDR3 bases: TGTGCCAGCAGCTCGGGCCTCGAACAGTACTTC.

This clonotype was detected only once. The chain has TRBV11-2 and TRBJ2-2, with 7 positions matching TRBD1. Trimming removed 6 bases from V and 10 bases from J; junction bases left unmatched: 17. Germline V lookup: CDR1 SGHAT, CDR2 FQNNGV. The CDR3 covers 16 residues. CDR3: CASSFGTVASSEELFF. CDR3 coding DNA: TGTGCCAGCAGTTTTGGGACAGTCGCCTCTTCGGAGGAGCTGTTTTTT.

The sample holds many counts of this clonotype. CDR3 bases: TGTGCCAGCAGCCAACTCTCTGGGGCCAACGTCCTGACTTTC. This translates into CASSQLSGANVLTF. The J gene is TRBJ2-6, the V gene TRBV3-1; D is ambiguous. This CDR3 has 14 amino acids. Germline CDR1 is LGHDT and CDR2 is YNNKEL (reference sequence). Between the trimmed V and J ends, which lost 2 bases and 0 bases, there was a span of 2 bases.

This clonotype counts as medium-sized. The gene calls are TRBV19 and TRBJ1-5; 7 bases are shared with TRBD1. J gave up 2 bases and V 3 bases, and 10 bases lay outside the gene matches. The CDR3 extends over 17 amino acids. The germline CDR1 and CDR2 sequences are LNHDA and SQIVND (reference sequence). CDR3 in DNA: TGTGCCAGTAGTATTGTACAGGGGAGATCGGGCAATCAGCCCCAGCATTTT. Translated: CASSIVQGRSGNQPQHF.